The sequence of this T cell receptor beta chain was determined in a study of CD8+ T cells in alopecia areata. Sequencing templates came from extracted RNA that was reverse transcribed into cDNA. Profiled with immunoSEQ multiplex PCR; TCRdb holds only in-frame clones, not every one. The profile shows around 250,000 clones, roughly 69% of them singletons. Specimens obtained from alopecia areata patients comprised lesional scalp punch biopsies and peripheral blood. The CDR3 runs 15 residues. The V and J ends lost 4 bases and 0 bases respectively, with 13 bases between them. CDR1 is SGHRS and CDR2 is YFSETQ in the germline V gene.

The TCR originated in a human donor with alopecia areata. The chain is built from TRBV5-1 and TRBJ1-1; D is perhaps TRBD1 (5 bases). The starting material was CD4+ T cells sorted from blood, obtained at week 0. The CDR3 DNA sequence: TGCGCCAGCAGCCTACGACAGAGCCTGAACACTGAAGCTTTCTTT. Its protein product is CASSLRQSLNTEAFF.